One sample yielded the 30 T cell receptor beta chains listed below, sequenced in a study of T-cell reconstitution after alpha-beta-depleted transplantation in children. Unique molecular identifiers were used to barcode this TCRbeta library. TCRdb independently ran MiXCR on the PCR reads; one entry per CDR3 protein. Of 800,000 to 1,000,000 distinct CDR3 sequences listed, 25% to 30% are singletons. This material consisted of PBMCs, mostly from graft donor cells, taken 360 days after TCRalphabeta/CD19-depleted stem cell transplant. Every receptor here comes from a boy less than two years old who had a stem cell transplant for SCID, so the T cells may come from the graft donor.

The rearrangement links TRBV5-1 to TRBJ2-1; TRBD2 matches 10 bases. The V gene's germline CDR1 is SGHRS and CDR2 YFSETQ. The CDR3 is 15 amino acids. J gave up 8 bases and V 1 base, and 6 bases lay outside the gene matches. The CDR3 reads CASSLPSGGSDEQFF. For the CDR3, the DNA is TGCGCCAGCAGCTTGCCTAGCGGGGGTTCTGATGAGCAGTTCTTC.

A few counts support this clonotype. The chain joins TRBV20-1 to TRBJ2-3, with a tentative D call TRBD2 (5 bases). This CDR3 region has 13 residues. Trimming left V 5 bases short and J 4 bases short, with 13 bases between. CDR1 is DFQATT, CDR2 SNEGSKA, per germline (reference sequence). For the CDR3, the DNA is TGCAGTGCTGGGCCCGGGGTGTCAGATACGCAGTATTTT. Encoded protein: CSAGPGVSDTQYF.

This clonotype occurred once. This chain joins TRBV5-1 and TRBJ2-5; D uncertain. In germline, CDR1 is SGHRS, CDR2 YFSETQ. Trimming shortened V by 4 bases and J by 1 base, and 17 bases separated the two germline ends. The CDR3 length is 16 residues. The CDR3 DNA is TGCGCCAGCAGCCCAAAACCACGATCTCTCCAAGAGACCCAGTACTTC. It translates to CASSPKPRSLQETQYF. The variable domain in full, completed from reference TRBV5-1 and TRBJ2-5, reads KAGVTQTPRYLIKTRGQQVTLSCSPISGHRSVSWYQQTPGQGLQFLFEYFSETQRNKGNFPGRFSGRQFSNSRSEMNVSTLELGDSALYLCASSPKPRSLQETQYFGPGTRLLVL.

The chain employs TRBV15 and TRBJ2-1; D remains ambiguous. The CDR3 is made up of 17 amino acids. Germline values: CDR1 LNHNV, CDR2 YYDKDF (reference sequence). V was pared by 5 bases and J by 0 bases, with 17 bases between. The CDR3 sequence: CATSPTLTSRSYNEQFF. As DNA, the CDR3 is TGTGCCACCAGCCCTACCCTTACATCCCGCTCCTACAATGAGCAGTTCTTC.

The table lists this clonotype with a few counts. The chain joins TRBV10-3 to TRBJ1-1; possibly TRBD1 for D (6 bases). Between the trimmed V and J ends, which lost 4 bases and 1 base, there was a span of 10 bases. Germline CDR1 and CDR2: ENHRY and SYGVKD. The CDR3 spans 14 residues. The CDR3 DNA sequence: TGTGCCATCAGTGGAGGAGGGGGGAACACTGAAGCTTTCTTT. Protein product: CAISGGGGNTEAFF.

This clonotype showed up just a few times. This chain joins TRBV7-6 and TRBJ2-7; D not certain. Trimming removed 2 bases at V and 5 bases at J, with 10 bases between. Germline CDR1 is SGHVS and CDR2 is FNYEAQ. CDR3 size: 13 residues. The CDR3 DNA is TGTGCCAGCAGCTTAACGGATATAAACGAGCAGTACTTC. It is translated as CASSLTDINEQYF.

The CDR3 sequence: CASSILDRWEYEQYF. The CDR3 DNA reads as TGTGCCAGCAGCATTTTGGACAGGTGGGAATACGAGCAGTACTTC. The V and J genes are TRBV7-6 and TRBJ2-7; 7 bases map to TRBD1. There are 15 residues in the CDR3. Losses at the gene ends were 5 bases for V and 4 bases for J; bases not matched to a gene: 11. CDR1 and CDR2 from the germline V gene are SGHVS and FNYEAQ.

This clonotype was detected only once. This rearrangement joins TRBV25-1 to TRBJ1-1, with D possibly TRBD1 on 6 matching bases. The CDR3 is 12 amino acids. With 6 bases removed from V and 6 bases from J, the gap between germline ends came to 11 bases. The germline gives CDR1 MGHDK, CDR2 SYGVNS. The CDR3 DNA sequence: TGTGCCAGCAGCATGACAGGACCTGAAGCTTTCTTT. This translates into CASSMTGPEAFF.

The rearrangement links TRBV5-1 to TRBJ2-7; 8 nucleotides agree with TRBD1. The CDR3 contains 14 residues. The trim removed 4 bases at V and 3 bases at J, leaving 6 bases unmatched. Germline values: CDR1 SGHRS, CDR2 YFSETQ. In DNA, the CDR3 is TGCGCCAGCAGCCGCGACAGGGGAATCTACGAGCAGTACTTC. Protein product: CASSRDRGIYEQYF.

The CDR3 bases are TGTGCCAGCAGCTTTGGGGGGTTCAATCAGCCCCAGCATTTT. Translation: CASSFGGFNQPQHF. The V call is TRBV5-6, the J call TRBJ1-5, with D perhaps matching TRBD1 (5 bases). V was clipped by 2 bases and J by 3 bases, with 9 bases between them. Looked up from germline, CDR1 is SGHDT and CDR2 is YYEEEE. The CDR3 has 14 amino acids.

CDR3 amino acids: CASSFSRFNEQFF. The CDR3 nucleotides read TGTGCCAGCAGCTTTTCCAGATTCAATGAGCAGTTCTTC. The chain carries TRBV7-2 and TRBJ2-1, with D unclear. Germline CDR1 and CDR2: SGHTA and FQGNSA. CDR3 length: 13 amino acids. V shed 3 bases and J shed 6 bases, with 9 bases lying between them.

This clonotype was seen only a few times. This chain uses TRBV25-1 with TRBJ1-1; D not certain. V was cut by 4 bases and J by 4 bases, with 13 bases left in between. The CDR3 has 14 amino acids. Germline V lookup: CDR1 MGHDK, CDR2 SYGVNS. In DNA form, the CDR3 reads TGTGCCAGCAGTGCGGACCGCCTTGGCACTGAAGCTTTCTTT. Its protein is CASSADRLGTEAFF.

V gene TRBV20-1 combines with J gene TRBJ2-3; 8 bases are shared with TRBD2. This CDR3 contains 12 residues. Germline assignment: CDR1 DFQATT and CDR2 SNEGSKA (reference sequence). V dropped 6 bases and J dropped 1; count of bases not matched to a gene: 0. The DNA for the CDR3 is TGCAGTGCCGGGGGGGGCACAGATACGCAGTATTTT. The encoded protein is CSAGGGTDTQYF.

The chain combines TRBV20-1 with TRBJ2-7, with 9 nucleotides matching TRBD1. Trimming removed 5 bases from V and 4 bases from J; junction bases left unmatched: 6. This CDR3 spans 13 amino acids. Germline CDR1 and CDR2: DFQATT and SNEGSKA (reference sequence). For the CDR3, the DNA is TGCAGTGCTCCCCGGGACAGGGAGTACGAGCAGTACTTC. Amino acid sequence: CSAPRDREYEQYF.

The table lists this clonotype with a few counts. DNA for the CDR3: TGCGCCAGCAGCCGCGACGGGACTCCGTACCAAGAGACCCAGTACTTC. The encoded protein is CASSRDGTPYQETQYF. V gene TRBV4-1 combines with J gene TRBJ2-5; TRBD2 might be the D (6 bases). V lost 4 bases to trimming and J lost 0 bases, with 15 bases between them. The CDR3 spans 16 residues. Germline V gene lookup returns CDR1 MGHRA and CDR2 YSYEKL.

J is TRBJ2-2 and V is TRBV10-3; D is possibly TRBD1 or TRBD2 (5 bases each). The V and J ends lost 11 bases and 1 base respectively, with 11 bases between them. Germline CDR1 reads ENHRY; CDR2 reads SYGVKD. The CDR3 is 13 residues long. CDR3 in amino acids: CAAGSLNTGELFF. CDR3 sequence (DNA): TGTGCCGCAGGGAGTTTGAACACCGGGGAGCTGTTTTTT.

This clonotype was seen a single time. Germline and junction disagree at one end, which may indicate a read error. V usage is TRBV7-9 and J usage is TRBJ2-1; 15 bases line up with TRBD2. Germline V CDR1 and CDR2: SEHNR, FQNEAQ (reference sequence). The CDR3 length is 16 residues. The CDR3 sequence is CASSIAGLAGGHEQFF. The CDR3 DNA reads as TGTGCCAGCAGCATAGCGGGACTAGCGGGGGGACATGAGCAGTTCTTC. Using reference TRBV7-9 and TRBJ2-1 for the parts outside the CDR3, the full variable domain is DTGVSQNPRHKITKRGQNVTFRCDPISEHNRLYWYRQTLGQGPEFLTYFQNEAQLEKSRLLSDRFSAERPKGSFSTLEIQRTEQGDSAMYLCASSIAGLAGGHEQFFGPGTRLTVL.

The CDR3 DNA follows: TGTGCCAGCAGCCTCGTAGCAGCGGGGGGGCATGAGACCCAGTACTTC. Its protein product is CASSLVAAGGHETQYF. The genes are TRBV9 and TRBJ2-5; 10 positions agree with TRBD2. CDR3 length equals 16 residues. Germline lookup yields CDR1 SGDLS and CDR2 YYNGEE. V shed 4 bases and J 5 bases; nucleotides not matched to a gene: 11.

This clonotype was counted only a few times. The chain is built from TRBV10-3 and TRBJ1-6; D not certain. The CDR3 runs to 14 residues. Germline V gives CDR1 ENHRY, CDR2 SYGVKD. Trimming stripped 2 bases from V and 6 bases from J, with 8 bases between. CDR3: CAISEGEVNSPLHF. As DNA, the CDR3 is TGTGCCATCAGTGAGGGGGAAGTTAATTCACCCCTCCACTTT.

The rearrangement links TRBV7-6 to TRBJ2-1, with D perhaps given as TRBD1 or TRBD2 (5 bases each). V was pared by 7 bases and J by 2 bases, with 12 bases between. There are 14 residues in the CDR3. Germline values: CDR1 SGHVS, CDR2 FNYEAQ. This chain's CDR3 is CASKSGTPYNEQFF. The CDR3 coding sequence is TGTGCCAGCAAATCGGGGACCCCCTACAATGAGCAGTTCTTC.

The chain carries TRBV27 and TRBJ2-7; TRBD1 might be the D (6 bases). Trimming left V 7 bases short and J 2 bases short, with 15 bases between. Per germline, CDR1 MNHEY and CDR2 SMNVEV (reference sequence). The CDR3 is made up of 14 amino acids. This CDR3 reads CASKLTTGTYEQYF. The CDR3, as DNA: TGTGCCAGCAAACTAACGACAGGAACCTACGAGCAGTACTTC.

This clonotype was picked up a small number of times. The chain couples TRBV5-5 to TRBJ2-6; D is ambiguous. Germline lookup yields CDR1 SGHKS and CDR2 YYEKEE (reference sequence). This CDR3 has 15 amino acids. Between the trimmed V and J ends, which lost 4 bases and 2 bases, there was a span of 10 bases. CDR3 sequence: CASSQFLPGANVLTF. CDR3 coding DNA: TGTGCCAGCAGCCAATTCCTCCCTGGGGCCAACGTCCTGACTTTC.

The rearrangement links TRBV3-1 to TRBJ1-1, with 8 bases matching TRBD1. The germline V gene encodes CDR1 LGHDT and CDR2 YNNKEL (reference sequence). With 1 base clipped from V and 4 bases from J, the junction kept 11 bases outside the gene matches. The CDR3 has 17 residues. CDR3 sequence reads: CASSQAPGQESLTEAFF. In nucleotides, the CDR3 is TGTGCCAGCAGCCAAGCTCCGGGACAGGAAAGCCTCACTGAAGCTTTCTTT.

This sequence joins TRBV7-2 and TRBJ2-4; D may be TRBD1 (7 bases). CDR1 and CDR2 (germline): SGHTA, FQGNSA. This CDR3 has 15 amino acids. V was clipped by 4 bases and J by 4 bases, with 14 bases between them. CDR3 residues: CASSSPTGRKNIQYF. In DNA form, the CDR3 reads TGTGCCAGCAGCTCGCCGACAGGGAGGAAAAACATTCAGTACTTC. The whole variable domain, filled in from reference TRBV7-2 and TRBJ2-4, reads GAGVSQSPSNKVTEKGKDVELRCDPISGHTALYWYRQSLGQGLEFLIYFQGNSAPDKSGLPSDRFSAERTGGSVSTLTIQRTQQEDSAVYLCASSSPTGRKNIQYFGAGTRLSVL.

This clonotype appeared a few times. The chain joins TRBV4-2 to TRBJ2-3, with 9 bases identical to TRBD2. Germline trimming cut 1 base from V and 3 bases from J; bases unmatched to any gene: 8. Germline CDR1 LGHNA, CDR2 YNFKEQ. The CDR3 runs 17 residues. CDR3 sequence reads: CASSQVGRGGATDTQYF. CDR3 coding DNA: TGTGCCAGCAGCCAAGTGGGGCGGGGGGGCGCGACAGATACGCAGTATTTT.

The V gene is TRBV12-3 or TRBV12-4, the J gene TRBJ2-7; 8 positions agree with TRBD2. This CDR3 has 14 residues. Losses at the gene ends were 5 bases for V and 6 bases for J; bases not matched to a gene: 9. The CDR3 DNA reads as TGTGCCAGCAGTCATGGGACTAGTTTGATCGAGCAGTACTTC. Translated: CASSHGTSLIEQYF.

This clonotype has more than one count but fewer than ten. The gene calls are TRBV4-2 and TRBJ2-1; 8 nucleotides align to TRBD2. Germline-derived CDR1 and CDR2 are LGHNA and YNFKEQ. Trimming took 0 bases from V and 5 from J; bases not matched to a gene: 6. This CDR3 has 16 residues. The CDR3 DNA is TGTGCCAGCAGCCAAGACGTTGGCGGGGGGAACAATGAGCAGTTCTTC. It specifies CASSQDVGGGNNEQFF.

This clonotype appeared many times. The V and J genes are TRBV11-2 and TRBJ2-3; 14 nucleotides agree with TRBD2. J gave up 2 bases and V 0 bases, and 4 bases lay outside the gene matches. Looked up from germline, CDR1 is SGHAT and CDR2 is FQNNGV. The CDR3 totals 18 residues. Here the CDR3 DNA reads TGTGCCAGCAGCTTAGAGGGGACTAGCGGGGGCCTCACAGATACGCAGTATTTT. Translation: CASSLEGTSGGLTDTQYF.

The sample holds a few counts of this clonotype. This rearrangement joins TRBV12-3 or TRBV12-4 to TRBJ2-2; unclear D gene. CDR3 size: 15 residues. Trimming shortened V by 6 bases and J by 6 bases, and 17 bases separated the two germline ends. Here the CDR3 DNA reads TGTGCCAGCAGACATTGGGCCCCTAAACCCGGGGAGCTGTTTTTT. Its protein product is CASRHWAPKPGELFF.

This clonotype was seen a handful of times. The CDR3 DNA reads as TGCAGTGCTAGAGACCCTAGCGGGGCGACTTCGTCCTACAATGAGCAGTTCTTC. This sequence encodes CSARDPSGATSSYNEQFF. V gene TRBV20-1 combines with J gene TRBJ2-1, with 9 bases lining up with TRBD2. The length of the CDR3 is 18 residues. Trimming removed 0 bases from V and 1 base from J; junction bases left unmatched: 10. CDR1 DFQATT and CDR2 SNEGSKA come from the germline V gene (reference sequence).